Listed below are T cell receptor beta chains from one sample, sequenced in a study of CD8 T cells in Susac syndrome. Using its own MiXCR run on the immunoSEQ multiplex PCR reads, TCRdb lists one record per CDR3 protein. The repertoire includes 250,000 to 300,000 distinct CDR3 sequences, 75% to 90% of them detected once, and 0.18% sits in the top ten. The sequencing sample was made of CD8+ T cells from PBMCs. The receptors were sampled from a human donor with multiple sclerosis. Both conserved end residues are trimmed from each CDR3. A D gene is named only where the DNA matches it firmly.

d_gene: TRBD1
j_gene: TRBJ1-5
v_gene: TRBV6-2/TRBV6-3
len: 12
CDR3aa: ASSYGTAIWPQH

d_gene: .
j_gene: TRBJ2-7
v_gene: TRBV12-3/TRBV12-4
len: 10
CDR3aa: ASSQVFYEQY

d_gene: .
j_gene: TRBJ2-1
v_gene: TRBV24-1
len: 13
CDR3aa: ATSDAERSYNEQF

d_gene: .
j_gene: TRBJ1-1
v_gene: TRBV27
len: 11
CDR3aa: ASKKVVGTEAF

d_gene: .
j_gene: TRBJ2-7
v_gene: TRBV20-1
len: 11
CDR3aa: SAPGGSTYEQY

d_gene: .
j_gene: TRBJ2-1
v_gene: TRBV9
len: 14
CDR3aa: ASSVREAEAYNEQF

d_gene: .
j_gene: TRBJ2-7
v_gene: TRBV12-3/TRBV12-4
len: 10
CDR3aa: ASSLETDEQY

d_gene: .
j_gene: TRBJ2-7
v_gene: TRBV7-9
len: 13
CDR3aa: ASSLVLPDPYEQY

d_gene: TRBD2
j_gene: TRBJ2-5
v_gene: TRBV7-8
len: 14
CDR3aa: ASSALRGGAVETQY

d_gene: .
j_gene: TRBJ2-2
v_gene: TRBV5-4
len: 9
CDR3aa: ASSAGGELF

d_gene: TRBD2
j_gene: TRBJ2-7
v_gene: TRBV19
len: 14
CDR3aa: ASSIAGTSGGYEQY

d_gene: TRBD1
j_gene: TRBJ1-3
v_gene: TRBV7-9
len: 14
CDR3aa: ASSLVGQGAENTIY

d_gene: .
j_gene: TRBJ2-1
v_gene: TRBV13
len: 13
CDR3aa: ASSLIGVPYNEQF

d_gene: .
j_gene: TRBJ1-1
v_gene: TRBV4-3
len: 13
CDR3aa: ASSQDSGRDTEAF

d_gene: .
j_gene: TRBJ2-1
v_gene: TRBV3-1
len: 15
CDR3aa: ASSQEPQDRNHNEQF

d_gene: .
j_gene: TRBJ1-6
v_gene: TRBV2
len: 9
CDR3aa: ASSGQRPLH

d_gene: .
j_gene: TRBJ2-1
v_gene: TRBV15
len: 14
CDR3aa: ATSSRRGELAGEQF

d_gene: .
j_gene: TRBJ1-2
v_gene: TRBV4-3
len: 11
CDR3aa: ASSQERNYGYT

d_gene: .
j_gene: TRBJ1-1
v_gene: TRBV2
len: 10
CDR3aa: ASSAGNTEAF

d_gene: TRBD2
j_gene: TRBJ2-7
v_gene: TRBV6-2/TRBV6-3
len: 16
CDR3aa: ASSYSRRSGLGFDEQY

d_gene: .
j_gene: TRBJ2-1
v_gene: TRBV18
len: 14
CDR3aa: ASSLATGSSYNEQF

d_gene: TRBD1
j_gene: TRBJ2-7
v_gene: TRBV29-1
len: 13
CDR3aa: SVELEGQQYYEQY

d_gene: .
j_gene: TRBJ1-1
v_gene: TRBV2
len: 14
CDR3aa: ASRLTLGRTNTEAF

d_gene: TRBD1
j_gene: TRBJ2-7
v_gene: TRBV7-9
len: 11
CDR3aa: ASSSDRVHEQY

d_gene: .
j_gene: TRBJ2-5
v_gene: TRBV5-1
len: 13
CDR3aa: ASSLDGRVGETQY

d_gene: .
j_gene: TRBJ2-2
v_gene: TRBV11-2
len: 13
CDR3aa: ASSLVASGTGELF

d_gene: .
j_gene: TRBJ2-7
v_gene: TRBV5-1
len: 14
CDR3aa: ASSLEGTGRFYEQY

d_gene: TRBD1
j_gene: TRBJ2-7
v_gene: TRBV2
len: 12
CDR3aa: ASRFPGQGNEQY

d_gene: TRBD1
j_gene: TRBJ2-5
v_gene: TRBV12-3/TRBV12-4
len: 12
CDR3aa: ASSQDRDQETQY

d_gene: .
j_gene: TRBJ2-3
v_gene: TRBV30
len: 8
CDR3aa: ACRADTQY

d_gene: TRBD2
j_gene: TRBJ2-1
v_gene: TRBV6-1
len: 14
CDR3aa: ASSFGGTRFLNEQF

d_gene: TRBD2
j_gene: TRBJ2-7
v_gene: TRBV4-2
len: 15
CDR3aa: ASSPKWSTSPSGEQY

d_gene: TRBD1
j_gene: TRBJ2-6
v_gene: TRBV3-1
len: 14
CDR3aa: ASSVRDRESANVLT

d_gene: TRBD2
j_gene: TRBJ2-3
v_gene: TRBV29-1
len: 14
CDR3aa: SVEPILAGQVDTQY

d_gene: TRBD2
j_gene: TRBJ2-7
v_gene: TRBV28
len: 12
CDR3aa: ASSSGLAGVKQY

d_gene: .
j_gene: TRBJ2-7
v_gene: TRBV20-1
len: 9
CDR3aa: SASASLEQY

d_gene: .
j_gene: TRBJ2-2
v_gene: TRBV29-1
len: 9
CDR3aa: SVVLSGELF

d_gene: TRBD1
j_gene: TRBJ2-6
v_gene: TRBV24-1
len: 15
CDR3aa: ATFLWDSSSGANVLT

d_gene: .
j_gene: TRBJ1-1
v_gene: TRBV5-1
len: 14
CDR3aa: ASSLGHSTMNTEAF

d_gene: TRBD1
j_gene: TRBJ2-5
v_gene: TRBV18
len: 13
CDR3aa: ASSRSGTGQETQY

d_gene: .
j_gene: TRBJ2-7
v_gene: TRBV9
len: 13
CDR3aa: ASSVTGGSAYEQY

d_gene: .
j_gene: TRBJ1-1
v_gene: TRBV20-1
len: 10
CDR3aa: SAKVRDTEAF

d_gene: TRBD1
j_gene: TRBJ2-1
v_gene: TRBV5-1
len: 13
CDR3aa: ASNPPGTGRNEQF

d_gene: .
j_gene: TRBJ2-7
v_gene: TRBV20-1
len: 11
CDR3aa: SARPWAGYEQY

d_gene: TRBD1
j_gene: TRBJ2-7
v_gene: TRBV10-3
len: 11
CDR3aa: AISWDRAYEQY

d_gene: TRBD1
j_gene: TRBJ2-2
v_gene: TRBV10-1
len: 10
CDR3aa: AGQGGAGELF

d_gene: TRBD2
j_gene: TRBJ2-5
v_gene: TRBV6-2/TRBV6-3
len: 14
CDR3aa: ASRDSGSVGFETQY

d_gene: .
j_gene: TRBJ2-3
v_gene: TRBV7-9
len: 9
CDR3aa: ASRTTDTQY

d_gene: .
j_gene: TRBJ1-2
v_gene: TRBV7-2
len: 12
CDR3aa: ASSLALGGDGYT

d_gene: .
j_gene: TRBJ2-1
v_gene: TRBV7-6
len: 10
CDR3aa: ASSLVSSEQF

d_gene: .
j_gene: TRBJ1-4
v_gene: TRBV6-1
len: 11
CDR3aa: ATDERGPEKLF

d_gene: .
j_gene: TRBJ1-3
v_gene: TRBV7-9
len: 10
CDR3aa: ASSLGGNTIY

d_gene: .
j_gene: TRBJ2-7
v_gene: TRBV24-1
len: 11
CDR3aa: ATSDLGGYEQY

d_gene: .
j_gene: TRBJ2-1
v_gene: TRBV7-8
len: 11
CDR3aa: ASSLAGGSEQF

d_gene: .
j_gene: TRBJ2-1
v_gene: TRBV7-2
len: 15
CDR3aa: ASSLEGGRASYNEQF